These T cell receptor beta chains were read from a single sample in a study of OX40 agonist ivuxolimab in advanced cancers. Libraries were prepared by immunoSEQ multiplex PCR; TCRdb keeps only in-frame clonotypes and omits some of them. The sample comprises about 41,000 clones, 70% to 90% of which are singletons, and roughly 3.7% rests with the top ten. This material consisted of CD4+ or CD8+ T cells sorted from blood, taken in a trial of the OX40 agonist ivuxolimab. Every receptor here comes from an adult with an advanced solid tumor such as melanoma, head and neck, liver or kidney cancer. CDR3s include the opening cysteine and the closing phenylalanine or tryptophan. A D gene is named only where the DNA matches it firmly. Size values are once, few and many counts, or a class for expanded clones, and some rows have none.

d_gene: -; v_gene: TRBV11-2; abundance: -; j_gene: TRBJ2-3; CDR3aa: CASSTGGFPSSTDTQYF; CDR3nt: TGTGCCAGCAGTACCGGAGGTTTCCCTTCTAGCACAGATACGCAGTATTTT
d_gene: -; v_gene: TRBV5-4; abundance: -; j_gene: TRBJ1-4; CDR3aa: CASSFPGSDEKLFF; CDR3nt: TGTGCCAGCAGCTTTCCCGGGTCTGATGAAAAACTGTTTTTT
d_gene: -; v_gene: TRBV18; abundance: -; j_gene: TRBJ1-3; CDR3aa: CASSPQIDSGNTIYF; CDR3nt: TGTGCCAGCTCACCACAAATAGACTCTGGAAACACCATATATTTT
d_gene: TRBD2; v_gene: TRBV7-6; abundance: -; j_gene: TRBJ2-5; CDR3aa: CASSLEGRTSGRGRETQYF; CDR3nt: TGTGCCAGCAGCTTAGAGGGTCGGACTAGCGGGAGGGGCCGCGAGACCCAGTACTTC
d_gene: TRBD2; v_gene: TRBV9; abundance: -; j_gene: TRBJ2-2; CDR3aa: CASSVTIAGNTGELFF; CDR3nt: TGTGCCAGCAGCGTAACCATAGCGGGGAACACCGGGGAGCTGTTTTTT
d_gene: TRBD1; v_gene: TRBV12-5; abundance: -; j_gene: TRBJ2-2; CDR3aa: CASGLVLRFSMAPGGGELFF; CDR3nt: TGTGCTAGTGGTTTGGTACTGAGGTTTTCGATGGCCCCAGGGGGCGGGGAGCTGTTTTTT
d_gene: -; v_gene: TRBV21-1; abundance: few; j_gene: TRBJ1-5; CDR3aa: CASRAGLCQPQHF; CDR3nt: TGTGCCAGTCGTGCAGGGCTTTGTCAGCCCCAGCATTTT
d_gene: -; v_gene: TRBV6-5; abundance: -; j_gene: TRBJ2-3; CDR3aa: CASSYGETSTDTQYF; CDR3nt: TGTGCCAGCAGTTACGGCGAAACTAGCACAGATACGCAGTATTTT
d_gene: -; v_gene: TRBV2; abundance: -; j_gene: TRBJ1-2; CDR3aa: CASSLEGNYGYTF; CDR3nt: TGTGCCAGCAGTCTAGAGGGTAACTATGGCTACACCTTC
d_gene: -; v_gene: TRBV21-1; abundance: -; j_gene: TRBJ1-1; CDR3aa: CASSSKGTGSREAFF; CDR3nt: TGTGCCAGCAGCTCGAAGGGGACAGGGAGCCGAGAAGCTTTCTTT
d_gene: -; v_gene: TRBV25-1; abundance: -; j_gene: TRBJ2-3; CDR3aa: CASSEWGYGGTDTQYF; CDR3nt: TGTGCCAGCAGTGAATGGGGGTATGGGGGCACAGATACGCAGTATTTT
d_gene: -; v_gene: TRBV7-6; abundance: -; j_gene: TRBJ2-5; CDR3aa: CASSLGPQVTQYF; CDR3nt: TGTGCCAGCAGCTTAGGGCCCCAGGTGACCCAGTACTTC
d_gene: -; v_gene: TRBV7-8; abundance: -; j_gene: TRBJ2-7; CDR3aa: CASRQTGFDYEQYF; CDR3nt: TGTGCCAGCAGACAGACGGGATTCGACTACGAGCAGTACTTC
d_gene: TRBD2; v_gene: TRBV4-2; abundance: -; j_gene: TRBJ2-7; CDR3aa: CASSQALAGTYEQYF; CDR3nt: TGTGCCAGCAGCCAAGCCCTAGCGGGAACCTACGAGCAGTACTTC
d_gene: -; v_gene: TRBV6-5; abundance: -; j_gene: TRBJ2-7; CDR3aa: CASNLDTTYEQYF; CDR3nt: TGTGCCAGCAATCTGGACACCACCTACGAGCAGTACTTC
d_gene: -; v_gene: TRBV2; abundance: -; j_gene: TRBJ1-3; CDR3aa: CASSSGLGGNTIYF; CDR3nt: TGTGCCAGCAGTTCGGGACTGGGGGGAAACACCATATATTTT
d_gene: -; v_gene: TRBV7-8; abundance: few; j_gene: TRBJ2-3; CDR3aa: CASSLPNTDTQYF; CDR3nt: TGTGCCAGCAGCTTGCCTAACACAGATACGCAGTATTTT
d_gene: -; v_gene: TRBV30; abundance: -; j_gene: TRBJ1-1; CDR3aa: CAWSVRGPPNTEAFF; CDR3nt: TGTGCCTGGAGTGTAAGAGGGCCCCCGAACACTGAAGCTTTCTTT
d_gene: -; v_gene: TRBV7-3; abundance: -; j_gene: TRBJ1-6; CDR3aa: CASSLTTGTPLHF; CDR3nt: TGTGCCAGCAGCTTAACGACGGGTACACCCCTCCACTTT
d_gene: -; v_gene: TRBV11-3; abundance: -; j_gene: TRBJ2-1; CDR3aa: CASSLEYFNLARQSYNEQFF; CDR3nt: TGTGCCAGCAGCTTAGAATATTTTAACCTAGCCCGCCAAAGTTACAATGAGCAGTTCTTC
d_gene: TRBD1; v_gene: TRBV29-1; abundance: -; j_gene: TRBJ2-5; CDR3aa: CSVAGQGARAQYF; CDR3nt: TGCAGCGTGGCAGGTCAGGGGGCTCGGGCCCAGTACTTC
d_gene: TRBD1; v_gene: TRBV30; abundance: -; j_gene: TRBJ1-6; CDR3aa: CAWSVQGAAGPLHF; CDR3nt: TGTGCCTGGAGTGTACAGGGGGCCGCGGGGCCCCTCCACTTT
d_gene: TRBD1; v_gene: TRBV6-6; abundance: -; j_gene: TRBJ2-5; CDR3aa: CASHPRTGGETQYF; CDR3nt: TGTGCCAGCCATCCTCGGACAGGGGGAGAGACCCAGTACTTC
d_gene: -; v_gene: TRBV2; abundance: few; j_gene: TRBJ2-5; CDR3aa: CASSEMGPRETQYF; CDR3nt: TGTGCCAGCAGTGAAATGGGGCCCCGGGAGACCCAGTACTTC
d_gene: -; v_gene: TRBV11-3; abundance: -; j_gene: TRBJ1-6; CDR3aa: CASSPLGTLDNSPLHF; CDR3nt: TGTGCCAGCAGCCCACTCGGGACACTTGATAATTCACCCCTCCACTTT
d_gene: TRBD2; v_gene: TRBV12-5; abundance: -; j_gene: TRBJ2-5; CDR3aa: CASGLGTSGQETQYF; CDR3nt: TGTGCTAGTGGTTTGGGGACTAGCGGACAAGAGACCCAGTACTTC
d_gene: -; v_gene: TRBV28; abundance: -; j_gene: TRBJ2-7; CDR3aa: CASSPATVPYEQYF; CDR3nt: TGTGCCAGCAGTCCTGCGACAGTACCCTACGAGCAGTACTTC